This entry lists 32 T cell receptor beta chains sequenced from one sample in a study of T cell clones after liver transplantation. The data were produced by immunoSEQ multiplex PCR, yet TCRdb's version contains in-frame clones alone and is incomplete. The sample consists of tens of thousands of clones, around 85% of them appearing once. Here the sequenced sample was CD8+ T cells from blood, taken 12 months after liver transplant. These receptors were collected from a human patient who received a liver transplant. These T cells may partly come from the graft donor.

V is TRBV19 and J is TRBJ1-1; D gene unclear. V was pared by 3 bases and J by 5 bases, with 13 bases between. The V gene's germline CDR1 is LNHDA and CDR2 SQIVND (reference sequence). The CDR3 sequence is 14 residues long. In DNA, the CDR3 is TGTGCCAGTAGTATCCTCGACTCGGGGACTGAAGCTTTCTTT. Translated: CASSILDSGTEAFF.

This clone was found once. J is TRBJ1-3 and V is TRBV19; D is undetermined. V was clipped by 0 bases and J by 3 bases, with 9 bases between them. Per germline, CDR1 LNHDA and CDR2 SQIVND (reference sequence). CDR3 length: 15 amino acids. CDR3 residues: CASSIDPGYGNTIYF. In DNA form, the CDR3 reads TGTGCCAGTAGTATAGATCCAGGCTATGGAAACACCATATATTTT.

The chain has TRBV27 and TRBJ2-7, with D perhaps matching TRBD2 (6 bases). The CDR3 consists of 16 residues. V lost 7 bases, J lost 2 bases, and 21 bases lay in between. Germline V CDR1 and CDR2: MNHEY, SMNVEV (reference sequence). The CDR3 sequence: CASTFSLGTETYEQYF. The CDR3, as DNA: TGTGCCAGCACCTTTTCACTCGGGACTGAAACCTACGAGCAGTACTTC.

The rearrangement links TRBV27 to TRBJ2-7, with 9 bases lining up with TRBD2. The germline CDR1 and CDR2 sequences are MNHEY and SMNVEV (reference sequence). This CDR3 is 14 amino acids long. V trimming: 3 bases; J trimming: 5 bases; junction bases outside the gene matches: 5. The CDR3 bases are TGTGCCAGCAGTTTTATGTCTAGCGGGAACGAGCAGTACTTC. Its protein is CASSFMSSGNEQYF.

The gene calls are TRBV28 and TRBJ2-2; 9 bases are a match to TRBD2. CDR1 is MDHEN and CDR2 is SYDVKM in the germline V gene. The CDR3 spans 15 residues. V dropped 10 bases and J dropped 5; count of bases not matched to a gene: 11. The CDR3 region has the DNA TGTGCCACCTCGATGGGGACTAGCCGGACCGGGGAGCTGTTTTTT. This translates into CATSMGTSRTGELFF.

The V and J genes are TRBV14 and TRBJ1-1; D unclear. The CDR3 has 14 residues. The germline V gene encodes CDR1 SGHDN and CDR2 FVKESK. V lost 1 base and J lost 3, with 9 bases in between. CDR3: CASSQARDYTEAFF. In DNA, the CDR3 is TGTGCCAGCAGCCAAGCCCGGGATTACACTGAAGCTTTCTTT. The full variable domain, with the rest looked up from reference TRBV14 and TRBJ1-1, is EAGVTQFPSHSVIEKGQTVTLRCDPISGHDNLYWYRRVMGKEIKFLLHFVKESKQDESGMPNNRFLAERTGGTYSTLKVQPAELEDSGVYFCASSQARDYTEAFFGQGTRLTVV.

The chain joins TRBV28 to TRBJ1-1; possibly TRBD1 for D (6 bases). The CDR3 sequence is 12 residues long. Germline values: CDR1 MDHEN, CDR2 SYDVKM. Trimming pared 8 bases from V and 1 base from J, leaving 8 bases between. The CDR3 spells CASETGNTEAFF. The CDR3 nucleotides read TGTGCCAGCGAGACAGGGAACACTGAAGCTTTCTTT. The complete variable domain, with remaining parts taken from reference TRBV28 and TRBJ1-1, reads DVKVTQSSRYLVKRTGEKVFLECVQDMDHENMFWYRQDPGLGLRLIYFSYDVKMKEKGDIPEGYSVSREKKERFSLILESASTNQTSMYLCASETGNTEAFFGQGTRLTVV.

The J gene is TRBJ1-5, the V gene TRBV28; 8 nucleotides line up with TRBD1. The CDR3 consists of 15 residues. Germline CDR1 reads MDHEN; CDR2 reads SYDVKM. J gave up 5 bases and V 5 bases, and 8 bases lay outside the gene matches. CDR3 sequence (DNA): TGTGCCAGCAGTGACGGACAGGGATTATATCAGCCCCAGCATTTT. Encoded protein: CASSDGQGLYQPQHF.

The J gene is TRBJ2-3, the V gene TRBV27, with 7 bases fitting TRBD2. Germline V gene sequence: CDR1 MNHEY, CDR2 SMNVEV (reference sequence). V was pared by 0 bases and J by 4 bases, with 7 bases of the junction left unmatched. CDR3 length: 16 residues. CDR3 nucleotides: TGTGCCAGCAGTTTATCGAATAGCGGGTACGCAGATACGCAGTATTTT. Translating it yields CASSLSNSGYADTQYF.

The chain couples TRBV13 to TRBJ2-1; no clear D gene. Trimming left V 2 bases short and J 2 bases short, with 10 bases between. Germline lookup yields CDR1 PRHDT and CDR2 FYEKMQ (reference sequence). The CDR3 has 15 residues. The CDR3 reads CASSLNLSPYNEQFF. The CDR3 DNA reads TGTGCCAGCAGCTTAAACCTCTCTCCCTACAATGAGCAGTTCTTC.

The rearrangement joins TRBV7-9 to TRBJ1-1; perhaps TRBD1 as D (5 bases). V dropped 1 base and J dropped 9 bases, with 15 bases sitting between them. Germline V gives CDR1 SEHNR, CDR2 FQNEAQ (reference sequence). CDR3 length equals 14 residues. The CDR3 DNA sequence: TGTGCCAGCAGCTTAGAGGGGATGACACCCCAAGCTTTCTTT. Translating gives CASSLEGMTPQAFF.

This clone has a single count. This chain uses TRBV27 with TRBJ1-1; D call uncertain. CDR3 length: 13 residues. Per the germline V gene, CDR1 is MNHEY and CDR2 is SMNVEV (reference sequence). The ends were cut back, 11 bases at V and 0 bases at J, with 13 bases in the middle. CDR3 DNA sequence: TGTGCCGGCAATGGACGGATGAACACTGAAGCTTTCTTT. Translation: CAGNGRMNTEAFF.

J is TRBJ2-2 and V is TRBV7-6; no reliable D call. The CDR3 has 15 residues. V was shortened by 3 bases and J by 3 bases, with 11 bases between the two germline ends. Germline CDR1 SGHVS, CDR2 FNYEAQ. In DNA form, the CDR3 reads TGTGCCAGCAGCTTTGGGCAGCGATACACCGGGGAGCTGTTTTTT. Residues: CASSFGQRYTGELFF.

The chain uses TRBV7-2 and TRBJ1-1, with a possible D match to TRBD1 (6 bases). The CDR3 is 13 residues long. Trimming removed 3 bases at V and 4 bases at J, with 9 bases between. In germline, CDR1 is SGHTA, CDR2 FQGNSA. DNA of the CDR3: TGTGCCAGCAGCTTGGGGGGCGGCACTGAAGCTTTCTTT. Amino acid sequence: CASSLGGGTEAFF.

For the CDR3, the DNA is TGTGCCTGGAGTGTACTGCAGGGAACCGGGGAGCTGTTTTTT. This translates into CAWSVLQGTGELFF. J is TRBJ2-2 and V is TRBV30, with TRBD1 as a possible D gene (5 bases). Germline CDR1 and CDR2: GTSNPN and SVGIG (reference sequence). The V end was cut by 0 bases, the J end by 5 bases, with 10 bases between. CDR3 length: 14 residues.

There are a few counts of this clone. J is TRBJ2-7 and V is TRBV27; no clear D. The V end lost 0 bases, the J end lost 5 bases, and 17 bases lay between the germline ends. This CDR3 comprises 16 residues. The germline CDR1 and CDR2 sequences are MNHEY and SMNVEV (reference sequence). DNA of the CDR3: TGTGCCAGCAGTTTATCTTGGGCAGCCTGGACCGACGAGCAGTACTTC. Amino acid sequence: CASSLSWAAWTDEQYF.

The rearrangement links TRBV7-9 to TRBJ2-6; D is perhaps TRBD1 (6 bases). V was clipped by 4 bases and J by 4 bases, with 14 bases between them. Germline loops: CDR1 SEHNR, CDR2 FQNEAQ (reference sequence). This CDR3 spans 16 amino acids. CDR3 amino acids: CASSSPQGEGANVLTF. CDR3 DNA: TGTGCCAGCAGCTCCCCACAGGGTGAGGGGGCCAACGTCCTGACTTTC.

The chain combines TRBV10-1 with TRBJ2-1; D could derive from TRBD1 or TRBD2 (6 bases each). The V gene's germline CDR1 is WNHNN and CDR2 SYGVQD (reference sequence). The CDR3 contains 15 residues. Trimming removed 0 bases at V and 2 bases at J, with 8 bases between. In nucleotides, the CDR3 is TGCGCCAGCAGTGAGTCGGGGGGCCCCTACAATGAGCAGTTCTTC. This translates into CASSESGGPYNEQFF.

The CDR3 nucleotides read TGTGCCAGCAGTTTATCAGTTAGCGGCCCTTACAATGAGCAGTTCTTC. Its protein is CASSLSVSGPYNEQFF. The chain joins TRBV27 to TRBJ2-1; perhaps TRBD2 as D (6 bases). Looked up from germline, CDR1 is MNHEY and CDR2 is SMNVEV (reference sequence). Trimming removed 0 bases from V and 4 bases from J, with 13 bases in between. The CDR3 loop spans 16 amino acids.

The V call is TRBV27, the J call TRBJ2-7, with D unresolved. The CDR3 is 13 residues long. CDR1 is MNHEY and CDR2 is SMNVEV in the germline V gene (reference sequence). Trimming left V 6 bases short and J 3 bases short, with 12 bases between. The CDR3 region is CASSLGLVYEQYF. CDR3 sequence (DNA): TGTGCCAGCAGCCTCGGTTTGGTCTACGAGCAGTACTTC.

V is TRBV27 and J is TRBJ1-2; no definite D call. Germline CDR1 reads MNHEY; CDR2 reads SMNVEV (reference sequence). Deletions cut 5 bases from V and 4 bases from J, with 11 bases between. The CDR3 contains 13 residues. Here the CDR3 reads CASSIRWGYGYTF. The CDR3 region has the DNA TGTGCCAGCAGTATCCGGTGGGGCTATGGCTACACCTTC.

In nucleotides, the CDR3 is TGTGCCAGCAGCGAGGGACTAGCGGGATTGTACAATGAGCAGTTCTTC. Translating gives CASSEGLAGLYNEQFF. The chain recombines TRBV9 with TRBJ2-1, with 13 bases matching TRBD2. V lost 3 bases to trimming and J lost 4 bases; unmatched junction nucleotides: 4. There are 16 residues in the CDR3. Germline-derived CDR1 and CDR2 are SGDLS and YYNGEE. Combining the CDR3 with reference TRBV9 and TRBJ2-1 gives the whole variable domain DSGVTQTPKHLITATGQRVTLRCSPRSGDLSVYWYQQSLDQGLQFLIQYYNGEERAKGNILERFSAQQFPDLHSELNLSSLELGDSALYFCASSEGLAGLYNEQFFGPGTRLTVL.

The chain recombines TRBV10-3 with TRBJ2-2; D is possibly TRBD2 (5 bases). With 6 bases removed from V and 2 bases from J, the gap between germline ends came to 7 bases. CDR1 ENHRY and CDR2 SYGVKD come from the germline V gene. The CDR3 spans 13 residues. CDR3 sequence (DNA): TGTGCCATCAGGGGAGAAAACACCGGGGAGCTGTTTTTT. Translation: CAIRGENTGELFF.

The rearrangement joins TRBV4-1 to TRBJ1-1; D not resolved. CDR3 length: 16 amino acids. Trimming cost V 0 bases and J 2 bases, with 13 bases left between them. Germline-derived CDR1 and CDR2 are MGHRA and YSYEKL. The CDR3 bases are TGCGCCAGCAGCCAAGATCCCAGAGCGGCTAACACTGAAGCTTTCTTT. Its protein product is CASSQDPRAANTEAFF.

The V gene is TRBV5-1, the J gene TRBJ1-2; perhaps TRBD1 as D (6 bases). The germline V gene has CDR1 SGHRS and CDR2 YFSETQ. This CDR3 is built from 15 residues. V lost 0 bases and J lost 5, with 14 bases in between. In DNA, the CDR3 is TGCGCCAGCAGCTTGGGTTTGATCACAGGGTATGGCTACACCTTC. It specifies CASSLGLITGYGYTF.

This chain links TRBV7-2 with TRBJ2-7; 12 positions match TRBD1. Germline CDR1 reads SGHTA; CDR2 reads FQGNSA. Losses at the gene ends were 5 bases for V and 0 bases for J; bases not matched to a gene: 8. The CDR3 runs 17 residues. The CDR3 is CASSPSPGQGASYEQYF. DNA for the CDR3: TGTGCCAGCAGCCCCAGCCCGGGACAGGGGGCCTCCTACGAGCAGTACTTC.

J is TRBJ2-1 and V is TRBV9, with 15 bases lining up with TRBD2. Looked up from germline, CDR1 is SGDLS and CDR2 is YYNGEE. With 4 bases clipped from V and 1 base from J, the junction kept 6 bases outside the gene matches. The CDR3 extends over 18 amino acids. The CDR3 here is CASSPPGLAGGSYNEQFF. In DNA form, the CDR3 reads TGTGCCAGCAGCCCTCCGGGACTAGCGGGAGGATCCTACAATGAGCAGTTCTTC.

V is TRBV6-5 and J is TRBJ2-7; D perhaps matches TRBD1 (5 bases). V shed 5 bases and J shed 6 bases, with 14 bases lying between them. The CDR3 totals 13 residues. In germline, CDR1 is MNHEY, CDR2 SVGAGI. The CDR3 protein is CASSPTGSGEQYF. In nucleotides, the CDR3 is TGTGCCAGCAGTCCTACAGGCTCGGGCGAGCAGTACTTC.

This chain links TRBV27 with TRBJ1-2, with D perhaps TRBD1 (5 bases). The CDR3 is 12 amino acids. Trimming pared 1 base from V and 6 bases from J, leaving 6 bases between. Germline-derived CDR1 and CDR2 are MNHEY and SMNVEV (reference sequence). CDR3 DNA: TGTGCCAGCAGTTTATTGGGGGATGGCTACACCTTC. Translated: CASSLLGDGYTF.

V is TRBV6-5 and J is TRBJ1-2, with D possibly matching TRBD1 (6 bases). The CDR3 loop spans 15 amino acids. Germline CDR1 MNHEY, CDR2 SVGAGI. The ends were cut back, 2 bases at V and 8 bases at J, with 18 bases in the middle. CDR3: CASSYGGGQPGGYTF. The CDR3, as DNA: TGTGCCAGCAGTTACGGGGGGGGACAACCAGGCGGCTACACCTTC.

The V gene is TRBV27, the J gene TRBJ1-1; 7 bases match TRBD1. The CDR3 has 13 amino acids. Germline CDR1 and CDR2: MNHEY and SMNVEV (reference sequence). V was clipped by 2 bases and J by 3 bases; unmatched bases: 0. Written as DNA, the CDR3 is TGTGCCAGCAGTTTACAGGGGGACACTGAAGCTTTCTTT. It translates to CASSLQGDTEAFF.

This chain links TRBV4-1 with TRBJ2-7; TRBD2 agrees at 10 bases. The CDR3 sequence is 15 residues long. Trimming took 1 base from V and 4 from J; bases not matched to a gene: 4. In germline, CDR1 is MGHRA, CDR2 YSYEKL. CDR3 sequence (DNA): TGCGCCAGCAGCCAAGCCCCTAGCGGGAGTTACGAGCAGTACTTC. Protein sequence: CASSQAPSGSYEQYF.